The source of this T cell receptor (beta chain) is a study of OX40 agonist ivuxolimab in advanced cancers. About the study: Ivuxolimab is an agonistic anti-OX40 (CD134) antibody, and patients were treated with it.

Profiling relied on immunoSEQ multiplex PCR, and the TCRdb table lists in-frame clones only, not all of them. The sample records 70,000 to 85,000 clones, just under 85% being singletons. Looked up from germline, CDR1 is SGHTS and CDR2 is YDEGEE. V lost 4 bases and J 10 bases, leaving 18 bases between the germline ends. The CDR3 is made up of 14 amino acids. Sample: CD4+ or CD8+ T cells sorted from blood, taken in a trial of the OX40 agonist ivuxolimab. This TCR was recovered from an adult with an advanced solid tumor such as melanoma, head and neck, liver or kidney cancer. This rearrangement joins TRBV5-8 to TRBJ2-1; the D is unclear. The CDR3 spells CASSRRVAVGEQFF. The CDR3 nucleotides are TGTGCCAGCAGCCGAAGAGTGGCCGTTGGGGAGCAGTTCTTC. Looking up the rest from reference TRBV5-8 and TRBJ2-1 gives the full variable domain: EAGVTQSPTHLIKTRGQQATLRCSPISGHTSVYWYQQALGLGLQFLLWYDEGEERNRGNFPPRFSGRQFPNYSSELNVNALELEDSALYLCASSRRVAVGEQFFGPGTRLTVL.